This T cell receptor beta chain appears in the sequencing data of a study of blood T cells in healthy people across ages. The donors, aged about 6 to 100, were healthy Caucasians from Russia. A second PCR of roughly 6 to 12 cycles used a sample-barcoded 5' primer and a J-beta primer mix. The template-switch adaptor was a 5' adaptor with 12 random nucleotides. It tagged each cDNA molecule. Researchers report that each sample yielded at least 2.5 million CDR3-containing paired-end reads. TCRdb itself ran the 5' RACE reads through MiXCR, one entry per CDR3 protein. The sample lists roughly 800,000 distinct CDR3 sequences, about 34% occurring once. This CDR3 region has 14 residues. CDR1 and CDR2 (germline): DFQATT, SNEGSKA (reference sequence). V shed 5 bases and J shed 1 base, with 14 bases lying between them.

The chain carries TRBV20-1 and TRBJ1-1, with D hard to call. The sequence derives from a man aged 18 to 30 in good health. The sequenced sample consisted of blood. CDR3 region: CSAQETQANTEAFF. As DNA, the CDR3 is TGCAGTGCTCAAGAAACGCAGGCGAACACTGAAGCTTTCTTT.